The source of this TCR beta chain is a study of regulatory and conventional T cells in RAG deficiency. The study's findings and limits: In Omenn syndrome, sorted "Tregs" may be peripherally activated cells.

This clone showed up just once. Its matching antigen is unknown. An end of the junction does not agree with germline; a read error may underlie this. The CDR3 extends over 12 amino acids. Per the germline V gene, CDR1 is MNHNS and CDR2 is SASEGT. TCRdb's copy holds only in-frame clones and misses some; the assay was immunoSEQ multiplex PCR. Of tens of thousands of clones in the sample, almost 96% were seen once. Blood CD4+ CD25-low CD127-high conventional T cells supplied the genomic DNA template. In addition, the sample was reused for a study of regulatory T cells. As reported in that work: The primer mix had 52 TRBV and 13 TRBJ primers.

J is TRBJ1-4 and V is TRBV6-1; D is undetermined. Input material: CD25- CD4+ T cells sorted from blood. The receptor was derived from a human donor in good health. The CDR3 here is CASSEAEAFPNF. The CDR3 nucleotides read TGTGCCAGCAGTGAAGCCGAGGCTTTCCCAAATTTT.